These T cell receptor beta chains were read from a single sample in a study of radiation and T cells in renal cell carcinoma. Some clones are missing from TCRdb's copy, which holds only in-frame ones; the method was immunoSEQ multiplex PCR. The table has approximately 110,000 clones, 82% seen once. Source: blood, taken from a patient whose treatment included radiotherapy and nephrectomy. Receptors originate from a woman aged 55-70 years with renal cell carcinoma. Each CDR3 is given with its conserved first and last residue. Fields, in order: clone size, V gene, J gene, D gene, CDR3 protein, CDR3 DNA. A D gene is named only where the DNA matches it firmly. Not all rows give a size; the values are once, few, many and, for expanded clones, a class.

abundance: .
v_gene: TRBV29-1
j_gene: TRBJ1-5
d_gene: .
CDR3aa: CSVEEGWGYNQPQHF
CDR3nt: TGCAGCGTCGAGGAGGGTTGGGGGTATAATCAGCCCCAGCATTTT

abundance: few
v_gene: TRBV6-1
j_gene: TRBJ1-5
d_gene: .
CDR3aa: CASKTVSNQPQHF
CDR3nt: TGTGCCAGTAAGACGGTTTCCAATCAGCCCCAGCATTTT

abundance: .
v_gene: TRBV14
j_gene: TRBJ1-2
d_gene: .
CDR3aa: CASSQESRGYGYTF
CDR3nt: TGTGCCAGCAGCCAAGAAAGCAGGGGTTATGGCTACACCTTC

abundance: .
v_gene: TRBV5-1
j_gene: TRBJ2-2
d_gene: .
CDR3aa: CASSPAVGIANTGELFF
CDR3nt: TGCGCCAGCAGCCCCGCCGTGGGGATCGCGAACACCGGGGAGCTGTTTTTT

abundance: .
v_gene: TRBV7-9
j_gene: TRBJ2-1
d_gene: .
CDR3aa: CASSPGVEQFF
CDR3nt: TGTGCCAGCAGCCCCGGGGTTGAGCAGTTCTTC

abundance: .
v_gene: TRBV30
j_gene: TRBJ1-1
d_gene: .
CDR3aa: CAWTLSPNTEAFF
CDR3nt: TGTGCCTGGACCTTATCCCCGAACACTGAAGCTTTCTTT

abundance: once
v_gene: TRBV7-8
j_gene: TRBJ1-2
d_gene: .
CDR3aa: CASSLEGESRAPNYGYTF
CDR3nt: TGTGCCAGCAGCTTAGAAGGAGAAAGTCGGGCACCCAACTATGGCTACACCTTC

abundance: .
v_gene: TRBV19
j_gene: TRBJ2-3
d_gene: TRBD2
CDR3aa: CASSMRGADTQYF
CDR3nt: TGTGCCAGTAGTATGCGGGGGGCAGATACGCAGTATTTT

abundance: .
v_gene: TRBV18
j_gene: TRBJ1-1
d_gene: .
CDR3aa: CASSPGGGQGTEAFF
CDR3nt: TGTGCCAGCTCACCAGGGGGGGGGCAGGGCACTGAAGCTTTCTTT

abundance: .
v_gene: TRBV5-4
j_gene: TRBJ1-5
d_gene: .
CDR3aa: CASNNDDQPQHF
CDR3nt: TGTGCCAGCAATAATGACGATCAGCCCCAGCATTTT

abundance: few
v_gene: TRBV2
j_gene: TRBJ1-5
d_gene: .
CDR3aa: CASSGAALRSNQPQHF
CDR3nt: TGTGCCAGCAGTGGAGCTGCCCTAAGGTCGAATCAGCCCCAGCATTTT

abundance: .
v_gene: TRBV5-1
j_gene: TRBJ1-1
d_gene: TRBD1
CDR3aa: CASSSYDRDQTEAFF
CDR3nt: TGCGCCAGCAGCTCGTATGACAGGGACCAAACTGAAGCTTTCTTT

abundance: .
v_gene: TRBV9
j_gene: TRBJ1-2
d_gene: .
CDR3aa: CASSVVGIFYGYTF
CDR3nt: TGTGCCAGCAGCGTAGTAGGGATCTTCTATGGCTACACCTTC

abundance: .
v_gene: TRBV10-3
j_gene: TRBJ1-2
d_gene: TRBD1
CDR3aa: CAISPKVRDRGYGYTF
CDR3nt: TGTGCCATCAGTCCGAAAGTCCGGGACAGGGGCTATGGCTACACCTTC

abundance: .
v_gene: TRBV7-9
j_gene: TRBJ1-1
d_gene: .
CDR3aa: CASSPYPKVGFMNTEAFF
CDR3nt: TGTGCCAGCAGCCCCTACCCCAAGGTAGGGTTCATGAACACTGAAGCTTTCTTT

abundance: .
v_gene: TRBV9
j_gene: TRBJ2-2
d_gene: .
CDR3aa: CASSEPIGGSSTGELFF
CDR3nt: TGTGCCAGCAGCGAGCCGATAGGGGGGTCTTCGACCGGGGAGCTGTTTTTT

abundance: few
v_gene: TRBV6-5
j_gene: TRBJ1-1
d_gene: .
CDR3aa: CASSSTGGYTEAFF
CDR3nt: TGTGCCAGCAGTTCAACAGGAGGCTACACTGAAGCTTTCTTT

abundance: .
v_gene: TRBV7-9
j_gene: TRBJ2-7
d_gene: .
CDR3aa: CASSLGDSYEQYF
CDR3nt: TGTGCCAGCAGCTTGGGTGATTCCTACGAGCAGTACTTC

abundance: .
v_gene: TRBV5-6
j_gene: TRBJ1-4
d_gene: .
CDR3aa: CASSLYREFNEKLFF
CDR3nt: TGTGCCAGCAGCCTGTACAGGGAATTCAATGAAAAACTGTTTTTT

abundance: once
v_gene: TRBV6-5
j_gene: TRBJ1-5
d_gene: .
CDR3aa: CASSYGTDSNQPQHF
CDR3nt: TGTGCCAGCAGTTACGGGACGGATAGCAATCAGCCCCAGCATTTT

abundance: .
v_gene: TRBV5-1
j_gene: TRBJ1-1
d_gene: .
CDR3aa: CASSLVEAATEAFF
CDR3nt: TGCGCCAGCAGCTTGGTGGAAGCAGCAACTGAAGCTTTCTTT

abundance: .
v_gene: TRBV7-2
j_gene: TRBJ2-1
d_gene: TRBD1
CDR3aa: CASSLVGGQAYNEQFF
CDR3nt: TGTGCCAGCAGCTTAGTTGGGGGACAGGCCTACAATGAGCAGTTCTTC

abundance: .
v_gene: TRBV4-3
j_gene: TRBJ1-5
d_gene: .
CDR3aa: CASSQGMGSNQPQHF
CDR3nt: TGCGCCAGCAGCCAAGGAATGGGCAGCAATCAGCCCCAGCATTTT

abundance: .
v_gene: TRBV5-1
j_gene: TRBJ1-1
d_gene: TRBD1
CDR3aa: CASSLTGRGTEAFF
CDR3nt: TGCGCCAGCAGCCTGACAGGGAGGGGAACTGAAGCTTTCTTT

abundance: .
v_gene: TRBV19
j_gene: TRBJ2-1
d_gene: TRBD1
CDR3aa: CASSPETGPTGDEQFF
CDR3nt: TGTGCCAGTAGTCCTGAGACAGGGCCTACTGGTGATGAGCAGTTCTTC

abundance: .
v_gene: TRBV27
j_gene: TRBJ2-7
d_gene: .
CDR3aa: CASSLKRSYEQYF
CDR3nt: TGTGCCAGCAGTTTGAAGCGGTCCTACGAGCAGTACTTC

abundance: .
v_gene: TRBV20-1
j_gene: TRBJ2-5
d_gene: .
CDR3aa: CSASQETQYF
CDR3nt: TGCAGTGCTAGCCAAGAGACCCAGTACTTC

abundance: .
v_gene: TRBV6-5
j_gene: TRBJ1-5
d_gene: .
CDR3aa: CASSQGSGQPQHF
CDR3nt: TGTGCCAGCAGCCAGGGGTCAGGACAGCCCCAGCATTTT

abundance: .
v_gene: TRBV4-3
j_gene: TRBJ1-4
d_gene: TRBD1
CDR3aa: CASSQTFGGRGKEKLFF
CDR3nt: TGCGCCAGCAGCCAAACCTTTGGGGGCAGGGGGAAGGAAAAACTGTTTTTT

abundance: .
v_gene: TRBV19
j_gene: TRBJ1-4
d_gene: .
CDR3aa: CASSIGTQNEKLFF
CDR3nt: TGTGCCAGTAGTATCGGGACCCAGAATGAAAAACTGTTTTTT

abundance: once
v_gene: TRBV5-6
j_gene: TRBJ2-1
d_gene: .
CDR3aa: CASSLWGNEQFF
CDR3nt: TGTGCCAGCAGCCTCTGGGGCAATGAGCAGTTCTTC

abundance: .
v_gene: TRBV19
j_gene: TRBJ1-5
d_gene: .
CDR3aa: CASRDREQGYDQPQHF
CDR3nt: TGTGCCAGTAGGGACCGGGAACAGGGATACGATCAGCCCCAGCATTTT

abundance: .
v_gene: TRBV28
j_gene: TRBJ1-1
d_gene: TRBD1
CDR3aa: CASTLDRLNTEAFF
CDR3nt: TGTGCCAGCACCCTGGACAGGCTGAACACTGAAGCTTTCTTT

abundance: .
v_gene: TRBV7-9
j_gene: TRBJ2-1
d_gene: TRBD2
CDR3aa: CASSLALGTSSYNEQFF
CDR3nt: TGTGCCAGCAGCTTAGCGCTAGGGACTAGCTCCTACAATGAGCAGTTCTTC

abundance: .
v_gene: TRBV4-3
j_gene: TRBJ2-3
d_gene: TRBD2
CDR3aa: CASSQGLGTDTQYF
CDR3nt: TGCGCCAGCAGCCAGGGACTAGGCACAGATACGCAGTATTTT

abundance: few
v_gene: TRBV11-1
j_gene: TRBJ2-2
d_gene: .
CDR3aa: CASSQNGYTGELFF
CDR3nt: TGTGCCAGCAGCCAGAACGGATACACCGGGGAGCTGTTTTTT

abundance: .
v_gene: TRBV6-6
j_gene: TRBJ2-7
d_gene: TRBD1
CDR3aa: CASSTRTGGTYF
CDR3nt: TGTGCCAGCAGTACTAGGACAGGGGGTACTTACTTC

abundance: .
v_gene: TRBV7-9
j_gene: TRBJ1-4
d_gene: .
CDR3aa: CASSVPLGRGNEKLFF
CDR3nt: TGCGCCAGCAGCGTCCCTCTGGGGCGCGGGAATGAAAAACTGTTTTTT

abundance: .
v_gene: TRBV27
j_gene: TRBJ1-5
d_gene: .
CDR3aa: CASSLGSPNQPQHF
CDR3nt: TGTGCCAGCAGTTTGGGAAGTCCCAATCAGCCCCAGCATTTT

abundance: .
v_gene: TRBV7-3
j_gene: TRBJ2-7
d_gene: TRBD1
CDR3aa: CASSLTGQGSYEQYF
CDR3nt: TGTGCCAGCAGCTTAACGGGACAGGGTTCCTACGAGCAGTACTTC

abundance: .
v_gene: TRBV5-1
j_gene: TRBJ2-3
d_gene: .
CDR3aa: CASSSGTGTDTQYF
CDR3nt: TGCGCCAGCAGTTCGGGGACCGGCACAGATACGCAGTATTTT

abundance: .
v_gene: TRBV28
j_gene: TRBJ2-5
d_gene: .
CDR3aa: CASSSWQGGGETQYF
CDR3nt: TGTGCCAGCAGTTCTTGGCAGGGAGGGGGTGAGACCCAGTACTTC

abundance: many
v_gene: TRBV27
j_gene: TRBJ2-6
d_gene: .
CDR3aa: CASSLIPRGFNVLTF
CDR3nt: TGTGCCAGCAGTTTAATCCCCAGGGGCTTCAACGTCCTGACTTTC

abundance: .
v_gene: TRBV9
j_gene: TRBJ2-5
d_gene: .
CDR3aa: CASSPVGTPEETQYF
CDR3nt: TGTGCCAGCAGCCCTGTAGGTACTCCAGAGGAGACCCAGTACTTC

abundance: .
v_gene: TRBV2
j_gene: TRBJ2-5
d_gene: TRBD1
CDR3aa: CASSENRGETQYF
CDR3nt: TGTGCCAGCAGTGAAAACAGGGGGGAGACCCAGTACTTC

abundance: .
v_gene: TRBV5-4
j_gene: TRBJ2-3
d_gene: TRBD1
CDR3aa: CASSLWDSRDTQYF
CDR3nt: TGTGCCAGCAGCCTATGGGACAGCAGAGATACGCAGTATTTT

abundance: .
v_gene: TRBV5-1
j_gene: TRBJ1-6
d_gene: .
CDR3aa: CASSLNGGRDSPLHF
CDR3nt: TGCGCCAGCAGCTTGAACGGCGGACGCGATTCACCCCTCCACTTT

abundance: .
v_gene: TRBV7-3
j_gene: TRBJ1-1
d_gene: .
CDR3aa: CASSLGSSNTEAFF
CDR3nt: TGTGCCAGCAGCCTTGGATCTTCGAACACTGAAGCTTTCTTT

abundance: .
v_gene: TRBV7-9
j_gene: TRBJ2-7
d_gene: .
CDR3aa: CATGGGGYEQYF
CDR3nt: TGTGCCACCGGAGGGGGAGGCTACGAGCAGTACTTC

abundance: .
v_gene: TRBV18
j_gene: TRBJ2-7
d_gene: .
CDR3aa: CASSPRPHEQYF
CDR3nt: TGTGCCAGCTCGCCTCGCCCCCACGAGCAGTACTTC

abundance: .
v_gene: TRBV7-2
j_gene: TRBJ1-1
d_gene: .
CDR3aa: CASSLLEGDTEAFF
CDR3nt: TGTGCCAGCAGCTTACTCGAAGGGGACACTGAAGCTTTCTTT

abundance: .
v_gene: TRBV6-5
j_gene: TRBJ2-5
d_gene: TRBD1
CDR3aa: CASSYSFGTGGETQYF
CDR3nt: TGTGCCAGCAGTTACTCCTTCGGGACAGGGGGGGAGACCCAGTACTTC

abundance: .
v_gene: TRBV2
j_gene: TRBJ1-6
d_gene: .
CDR3aa: CASSNGPYNSPLHF
CDR3nt: TGTGCCAGCAGTAACGGGCCCTATAATTCACCCCTCCACTTT

abundance: .
v_gene: TRBV6-6
j_gene: TRBJ2-3
d_gene: .
CDR3aa: CASSYSRDGGTDTQYF
CDR3nt: TGTGCCAGCAGTTACTCGCGGGATGGGGGCACAGATACGCAGTATTTT

abundance: few
v_gene: TRBV9
j_gene: TRBJ2-3
d_gene: .
CDR3aa: CASSAHPRGADTQYF
CDR3nt: TGTGCCAGCAGCGCTCACCCCAGGGGGGCAGACACGCAGTATTTT